This T cell receptor beta chain was sequenced for a study of blood T cells in healthy people across ages. CDR3 length: 15 residues. Per germline, CDR1 MDHEN and CDR2 SYDVKM. J gave up 3 bases and V 5 bases, and 7 bases lay outside the gene matches. Combining a sample-barcoded 5' primer with a J-beta primer mix, a second PCR ran for roughly 7 to 11 cycles. Via MiXCR, TCRdb re-called the 5' RACE reads, giving one row per CDR3 protein. The sample includes about 690,000 distinct CDR3 sequences, around 38% of them seen just once. Sequencing was done on a sample of blood. V gene TRBV28 combines with J gene TRBJ1-1; TRBD1 agrees at 9 bases. This sequence originates from a man older than 75 in good health. The CDR3 bases are TGTGCCAGCAGTCGGACGGACAGGGGCTACACTGAAGCTTTCTTT. This translates into CASSRTDRGYTEAFF.